This T cell receptor beta chain was sequenced during a study of PD-L1 blockade in urothelial cancer. Study context: Atezolizumab (1,200 mg intravenously every 3 weeks) began at some point between 2014 and 2016 for patients.

Libraries were prepared by immunoSEQ multiplex PCR; TCRdb keeps only in-frame clonotypes and omits some of them. The sample yields about 120,000 clones, approximately 90% seen once. Germline CDR1 reads MNHNS; CDR2 reads SASEGT. The CDR3 consists of 18 residues. V lost 0 bases to trimming and J lost 4 bases; unmatched junction nucleotides: 12. The time point was: peripheral blood 6 weeks after treatment start. This sequence joins TRBV6-1 and TRBJ2-3; TRBD2 aligns across 8 bases. Source: PBMCs, taken around atezolizumab (anti-PD-L1) treatment. This TCR came from a man aged 55 to 69 with urothelial cancer. The CDR3 is CASSEAWSAGGVADTQYF. The DNA for the CDR3 is TGTGCCAGCAGTGAAGCGTGGTCTGCGGGGGGTGTCGCAGATACGCAGTATTTT.